This T cell receptor (beta chain) was sequenced for a study of circulating CD8 cells and anti-PD-1 response in melanoma. Overall study context: Treatment was intravenous nivolumab at 3 mg/kg every 2 weeks. Responders had complete or partial responses; non-responders had stable or progressive disease. Overall study results and limits: Expanded sorted subsets were checked for tumor reactivity using peptides. Subset repertoires were largely private at M1, with under 7.5% shared.

This clonotype counts as medium-sized. Its antigen is as yet unknown. J lost 1 base, V lost 7 bases, and 15 bases had no gene match. Germline V lookup: CDR1 SQVTM, CDR2 ANQGSEA. The CDR3 extends over 16 amino acids. Each library started from around 15 ng of total RNA using the QIAseq Immune Repertoire TCR panel. TCRdb reanalysed the reads using MiXCR and keeps one entry per CDR3 protein. In the table there are 630 or so distinct CDR3 sequences, about 10% of which are singletons. Four subsets defined by PD-1 and/or TIGIT were sorted from live CD3+CD8+TCRalphabeta+ cells. This TCR was recovered from a human donor with melanoma. Sequenced here: CD8+ T cells from PBMCs, sampled at baseline or after one month of anti-PD-1 therapy (not recorded which). The chain recombines TRBV29-1 with TRBJ1-1; 7 nucleotides match TRBD1. This chain's CDR3 is CSDWHWAGGSNTEAFF. CDR3 DNA: TGCAGCGACTGGCATTGGGCAGGGGGGTCGAACACTGAAGCTTTCTTT.